The sequence of this TCR beta chain was determined in a study of identical twins. Findings of the study overall: For cord blood, abundant beta clonotypes had fewer insertions, unlike memory repertoires, which showed none. Compared with unrelated sharing, twin-shared out-of-frame alpha sequences had more low-probability sequences. Modeled out-of-frame TCR alpha sharing in monozygotic twins fell below observed levels.

TCRdb reprocessed the 5' RACE reads with MiXCR, giving one entry per CDR3 protein. The table has approximately 530,000 distinct CDR3 sequences, 20% to 25% seen once. Points on this clonotype: The target antigen is unknown.

Trimming removed 0 bases at V and 9 bases at J, with 9 bases between. CDR3 length: 12 amino acids. Germline-derived CDR1 and CDR2 are DFQATT and SNEGSKA (reference sequence). Separately, the same data were catalogued under a study of yellow fever vaccine responses in identical twins. Per that paper: Twins showed a vaccine T cell response that reportedly seemed partly convergent, partly personalized.

The chain is built from TRBV20-1 and TRBJ2-1; D may be TRBD1 (5 bases). The specimen sequenced was CD4+ T cells sorted from blood. The sequence was obtained from a woman younger than 30 in good health. The DNA of the CDR3 is TGCAGTGCTAGAGAAGGGGTAGCTGAGCAGTTCTTC. Translated: CSAREGVAEQFF.